The 17 T cell receptor beta chains below were found in one sample sequenced in a study of OX40 agonist ivuxolimab in advanced cancers. Sequencing was performed with immunoSEQ multiplex PCR; in TCRdb, only in-frame clones are kept and a portion is missing. The profile shows more than 40,000 clones, around 77% of them singletons. The specimen comprised CD4+ or CD8+ T cells sorted from blood, sampled in a trial of the OX40 agonist ivuxolimab. All receptors derive from an adult with an advanced solid tumor such as melanoma, head and neck, liver or kidney cancer.

CDR3 DNA: TGTGCCAGCAGTTTACTAGCGGGGTTGGGTGAGCAGTACTTC. It specifies CASSLLAGLGEQYF. The rearrangement joins TRBV27 to TRBJ2-7, with 9 positions matching TRBD2. The V gene end was trimmed by 2 bases and the J gene end by 7 bases; junction bases not matched to a gene: 6. From germline, CDR1 is MNHEY and CDR2 SMNVEV (reference sequence). The CDR3 totals 14 residues.

This clone was counted between two and nine times. The CDR3 nucleotides read TGCGCCAGCAGTGAGTCGGGTTTGGGAGAGACCCAGTACTTC. Its translation is CASSESGLGETQYF. This chain uses TRBV10-1 with TRBJ2-5, with D hard to call. Germline V CDR1 and CDR2: WNHNN, SYGVQD (reference sequence). Trimming took 0 bases from V and 4 from J, leaving 9 bases between them. This CDR3 has 14 residues.

The chain is built from TRBV9 and TRBJ2-3; no reliable D call. The germline V gene encodes CDR1 SGDLS and CDR2 YYNGEE. With 0 bases removed from V and 5 bases from J, the gap between germline ends came to 16 bases. The CDR3 extends over 16 amino acids. The CDR3 DNA follows: TGTGCCAGCAGCGTAGTGGGTTCGACGACCCGAGATACGCAGTATTTT. Protein: CASSVVGSTTRDTQYF. The full variable domain, its missing parts supplied by reference TRBV9 and TRBJ2-3, is DSGVTQTPKHLITATGQRVTLRCSPRSGDLSVYWYQQSLDQGLQFLIQYYNGEERAKGNILERFSAQQFPDLHSELNLSSLELGDSALYFCASSVVGSTTRDTQYFGPGTRLTVL.

CDR3 residues: CASRGEGRWQPQHF. DNA for the CDR3: TGTGCCAGCCGTGGGGAAGGGCGGTGGCAGCCCCAGCATTTT. The rearrangement uses TRBV28 and TRBJ1-5; D ambiguous. CDR3 length: 14 residues. V lost 8 bases, J lost 7 bases, and 18 bases lay in between. CDR1 is MDHEN and CDR2 is SYDVKM in the germline V gene.

This chain links TRBV5-1 with TRBJ2-7, with D hard to call. Trimming pared 0 bases from V and 2 bases from J, leaving 9 bases between. CDR1 and CDR2 (germline): SGHRS, YFSETQ. This CDR3 comprises 14 residues. As DNA, the CDR3 is TGCGCCAGCAGCTTGGCCAGTACGACCTACGAGCAGTACTTC. Amino acid sequence: CASSLASTTYEQYF.

V gene TRBV18 combines with J gene TRBJ2-3; 11 bases are a match to TRBD2. The CDR3 is 17 amino acids. Per the germline V gene, CDR1 is KGHSH and CDR2 is LQKENI. With V trimmed by 3 bases and J by 2 bases, 7 bases remained unmatched. The CDR3 nucleotides read TGTGCCAGCTCACCCTTAGCGGGAGGGCCGAACACAGATACGCAGTATTTT. Its translation: CASSPLAGGPNTDTQYF.

V gene TRBV2 combines with J gene TRBJ1-1, with a weak D call TRBD1 (5 bases). The CDR3 consists of 11 residues. Trimming removed 11 bases from V and 7 bases from J, with 14 bases in between. Per germline, CDR1 SNHLY and CDR2 FYNNEI. CDR3 sequence (DNA): TGTGCCTCAGGGACTCCTCTTGAAGCTTTCTTT. It encodes CASGTPLEAFF. Supplemented by reference TRBV2 and TRBJ1-1, the full variable domain reads EPEVTQTPSHQVTQMGQEVILRCVPISNHLYFYWYRQILGQKVEFLVSFYNNEISEKSEIFDDQFSVERPDGSNFTLKIRSTKLEDSAMYFCASGTPLEAFFGQGTRLTVV.

There are a few counts of this clone. The chain uses TRBV10-1 and TRBJ1-1; D is perhaps TRBD1 (5 bases). CDR1 is WNHNN, CDR2 SYGVQD, per germline (reference sequence). The CDR3 is 13 residues long. V lost 6 bases and J lost 7, with 15 bases in between. The CDR3 sequence: CASSPGQGGEAFF. CDR3 coding DNA: TGCGCCAGCAGCCCGGGGCAGGGCGGTGAAGCTTTCTTT.

CDR3 bases: TGTGCCAGCAGTTTAAGTGCTACGGGGGGTATCTACGAGCAGTACTTC. Its protein product is CASSLSATGGIYEQYF. The V and J genes are TRBV28 and TRBJ2-7, with 7 bases fitting TRBD2. V lost 2 bases and J lost 3; bases outside the gene matches: 10. The CDR3 length is 16 residues. Germline V gives CDR1 MDHEN, CDR2 SYDVKM. Supplemented by reference TRBV28 and TRBJ2-7, the full variable domain reads DVKVTQSSRYLVKRTGEKVFLECVQDMDHENMFWYRQDPGLGLRLIYFSYDVKMKEKGDIPEGYSVSREKKERFSLILESASTNQTSMYLCASSLSATGGIYEQYFGPGTRLTVT.

J is TRBJ2-5 and V is TRBV28; 7 bases align to TRBD1. Trimming cost V 5 bases and J 1 base; bases outside gene matches: 10. Germline V gene sequence: CDR1 MDHEN, CDR2 SYDVKM. This CDR3 has 16 residues. The CDR3, as DNA: TGTGCCAGCAGTCCAACATGGGACAGTCCCCAAGAGACCCAGTACTTC. It is translated as CASSPTWDSPQETQYF.

The gene calls are TRBV6-5 and TRBJ1-3; D is undetermined. Looked up from germline, CDR1 is MNHEY and CDR2 is SVGAGI. The V end was cut by 1 base, the J end by 2 bases, with 9 bases between. There are 15 residues in the CDR3. The CDR3 region has the DNA TGTGCCAGCAGTTACTATATGGGCGCTGGAAACACCATATATTTT. This sequence encodes CASSYYMGAGNTIYF.

V is TRBV11-2 and J is TRBJ2-7, with D unclear. V dropped 4 bases and J dropped 2 bases, with 24 bases sitting between them. The CDR3 is 18 amino acids. Germline V gives CDR1 SGHAT, CDR2 FQNNGV. The CDR3: CASSSISAPLSRAYEQYF. CDR3 nucleotide sequence: TGTGCCAGCAGCTCAATTTCTGCCCCACTTTCGCGCGCCTACGAGCAGTACTTC.

There are many counts of this clone. V is TRBV15 and J is TRBJ1-1; 7 bases align to TRBD1. The V and J ends lost 3 bases and 8 bases, in that order; junction bases with no gene match: 9. The CDR3 consists of 14 residues. Per the germline V gene, CDR1 is LNHNV and CDR2 is YYDKDF (reference sequence). The CDR3 loop is CATSSRGLAAEAFF. Written as DNA, the CDR3 is TGTGCCACCAGCAGCAGGGGGTTAGCGGCAGAAGCTTTCTTT. The full variable domain, completed using reference TRBV15 and TRBJ1-1, is DAMVIQNPRYQVTQFGKPVTLSCSQTLNHNVMYWYQQKSSQAPKLLFHYYDKDFNNEADTPDNFQSRRPNTSFCFLDIRSPGLGDTAMYLCATSSRGLAAEAFFGQGTRLTVV.

The chain has TRBV6-1 and TRBJ2-5; the match to TRBD2 covers 10 bases. The length of the CDR3 is 14 residues. The germline V gene has CDR1 MNHNS and CDR2 SASEGT. V gave up 5 bases and J gave up 5 bases; unmatched junction bases: 5. CDR3 protein: CASSSSGSRETQYF. The CDR3 DNA reads as TGTGCCAGCAGTTCTAGCGGGAGCCGTGAGACCCAGTACTTC.

This clone was found a few times. The chain joins TRBV14 to TRBJ2-7; D is uncertain. Germline CDR1 SGHDN, CDR2 FVKESK. This CDR3 comprises 15 residues. V was pared by 6 bases and J by 0 bases, with 15 bases between. The CDR3 is CASRDTFSSSYEQYF. The CDR3 nucleotides are TGTGCCAGCAGAGACACTTTTTCGAGCTCCTACGAGCAGTACTTC.

This chain joins TRBV5-4 and TRBJ2-7, with D unclear. The CDR3 consists of 13 residues. The germline V gene has CDR1 SGHNT and CDR2 YYREEE (reference sequence). Trimming took 4 bases from V and 5 from J, leaving 13 bases between them. The CDR3 bases are TGTGCCAGCAGCGTCCCCGGCCCCCACGAGCAGTACTTC. Translation: CASSVPGPHEQYF.

The chain recombines TRBV5-6 with TRBJ2-3; D might be TRBD2 (5 bases). CDR3 size: 15 residues. Trimming cost V 4 bases and J 0 bases, with 12 bases left between them. Germline V CDR1 and CDR2: SGHDT, YYEEEE. The CDR3 DNA reads as TGTGCCAGCAGCCTAGGACTGGGTAGCACAGATACGCAGTATTTT. Amino acid sequence: CASSLGLGSTDTQYF.